This T cell receptor (beta chain) was sequenced for a study of cytomegalovirus exposure and HLA in healthy donors. At the level of the study: An earlier analysis identified more than 90 million unique TCR beta sequences in some 170 million T cells. Study-wide findings and caveats: Earlier analysis yielded a pattern in which most TCR beta V segments were productive about 87% or about 30% of the time. TCR beta sequences numbering around 15,000 were associated with HLA alleles at 0.05 false discovery rate in a later analysis.

Trimming at V came to 7 bases and at J to 6 bases, leaving 7 bases not matched to a gene. The CDR3 consists of 14 residues. Primers: 60 Vbeta forward and 13 Jbeta reverse. Generated by immunoSEQ multiplex PCR, the TCRdb table keeps only in-frame clones and is missing some. This sample yields 200,000 to 300,000 clones, of which about 80% are seen a single time; 8% belongs to the top ten. Worth noting for this clone: The target antigen is unknown.

Sequenced input: PBMCs. V gene TRBV23-1 combines with J gene TRBJ2-1; 9 positions match TRBD1. TRBV23-1 is known as an ORF, though its function is uncertain. The receptor was isolated from a woman aged 60-75 years in good health and CMV-seropositive. CDR3 nucleotides: TGCGCCAGCAAATCGGGACAGGGAAGCAATGAGCAGTTCTTC. This encodes CASKSGQGSNEQFF.